This is a list of T cell receptor beta chains from one sample in a study of post-analysis software for immune sequencing data. TCRdb fed the PCR reads into MiXCR, producing one record per CDR3 protein. This table holds 450,000 to 650,000 distinct CDR3 sequences, 44% found once. Sequencing input: blood. These receptors all stem from a girl under 18 with multiple sclerosis. Both conserved end residues are part of each CDR3. The order of the fields is CDR3 length, V gene, clone size, J gene, CDR3 protein. Clone sizes are given selectively: once, few, many, or a class where the clone is expanded.

15,TRBV5-1,-,TRBJ2-7,CASSLGRISSYEQYF
17,TRBV7-9,-,TRBJ2-7,CASSLGLSGQGSYEQYF
14,TRBV29-1,-,TRBJ2-7,CSVDGDRAPYEQYF
16,TRBV12-3/TRBV12-4,-,TRBJ2-5,CASRPGTSGAQETQYF
12,TRBV4-1,many,TRBJ2-7,CASSQDTYEQYF
13,TRBV10-3,once,TRBJ1-1,CAISEVGSTEAFF
15,TRBV12-3/TRBV12-4,few,TRBJ1-5,CASSLAPTGTQPQHF
13,TRBV6-6,few,TRBJ1-2,CASSPRTNYGYTF
15,TRBV7-2,few,TRBJ2-1,CASSLAGLLYNEQFF
13,TRBV6-6,many,TRBJ2-7,CASLREGYYEQYF
15,TRBV12-3/TRBV12-4,few,TRBJ2-4,CASSVTSVAKNIQYF
16,TRBV6-6,-,TRBJ1-2,CASSSRGQQSNYGYTF
16,TRBV20-1,-,TRBJ2-7,CSARAGLAGLRGEQYF
15,TRBV4-1,few,TRBJ1-5,CASSQDRILNQPQHF
16,TRBV4-1,few,TRBJ2-7,CASSQRTRGLFHEQYF
14,TRBV5-1,many,TRBJ2-3,CASRPEGRTDTQYF
14,TRBV12-3/TRBV12-4,few,TRBJ2-5,CASSLELSQETQYF
12,TRBV20-1,-,TRBJ2-5,CSARFRSETQYF
13,TRBV29-1,few,TRBJ1-2,CSVEEGQGYGYTF
14,TRBV5-1,-,TRBJ2-7,CASSLVAPSYEQYF
13,TRBV12-3/TRBV12-4,-,TRBJ2-3,CASSYSGSDTQYF
16,TRBV2,-,TRBJ2-7,CASSEGSAGRPYEQYF
16,TRBV11-2,-,TRBJ2-3,CASSLLAGGQADTQYF
18,TRBV11-1,few,TRBJ2-7,CASSSRIVTSESSYEQYF
12,TRBV5-1,-,TRBJ2-7,CASSLAGEEQYF
15,TRBV7-9,-,-,CASSLANLGKDEQYF
16,TRBV7-9,-,TRBJ2-1,CASSPRRVAIGGKQFF
18,TRBV7-9,-,TRBJ2-3,CASRQTSGRNTITDTQYF
15,TRBV10-3,-,TRBJ2-5,CAISESGLAGETQYF
15,TRBV6-1,few,TRBJ2-5,CATGASGGLQETQYF
16,TRBV6-6,few,TRBJ1-2,CASSYPSGSANYGYTF
14,TRBV12-3/TRBV12-4,few,TRBJ1-4,CASSLIQGDEKLFF
15,TRBV12-3/TRBV12-4,-,TRBJ2-3,CASSETGGLLDTQYF
20,TRBV25-1,many,TRBJ2-7,CASSGGPSGKFLRSSYEQYF
16,TRBV4-1,once,TRBJ1-5,CASSQVGGSRRQPQHF
17,TRBV4-2,-,TRBJ2-1,CASSHGQGAAINNEQFF
16,TRBV27,-,TRBJ1-2,CASSLWGQNANYGYTF
14,TRBV29-1,-,TRBJ2-7,CSVAMGQGAYEQYF
12,TRBV5-1,-,TRBJ2-7,CASSLWDHEQYF
15,TRBV12-3/TRBV12-4,-,TRBJ1-4,CASSPPGRVSEKLFF
14,TRBV29-1,-,TRBJ2-3,CSVEDPGGTDTQYF
16,TRBV5-1,-,TRBJ2-5,CASSLSLAGIQETQYF
17,TRBV6-1,-,TRBJ1-5,CASITRRGIENNQPQHF
17,TRBV5-5,few,TRBJ2-6,CASSLAGPISGANVLTF
14,TRBV24-1,-,TRBJ1-2,CATSDTGQHYGYTF
15,TRBV21-1,few,TRBJ2-5,CASSKGTGQTETQYF
13,TRBV6-1,few,TRBJ2-5,CASSERTQETQYF
15,TRBV10-3,few,TRBJ1-2,CAISGPEQRNYGYTF
12,TRBV12-3/TRBV12-4,-,TRBJ1-1,CASTRGGGEAFF
15,TRBV4-2,few,TRBJ2-7,CASSGRGTSYYEQYF
15,TRBV12-3/TRBV12-4,-,TRBJ1-2,CASSRQGRMNYGYTF
16,TRBV6-5,once,TRBJ1-2,CASRRPGPFNPYGYTF
13,TRBV20-1,-,TRBJ1-2,CSASDRANYGYTF
17,TRBV12-3/TRBV12-4,-,TRBJ2-5,CASSSLSRVRSEETQYF
17,TRBV7-8,-,TRBJ2-3,CASSLARLAGNTDTQYF
14,TRBV6-5,-,TRBJ1-6,CASSYQGAGSPLHF
15,TRBV6-6,-,TRBJ2-2,CASFYAPDFTGELFF